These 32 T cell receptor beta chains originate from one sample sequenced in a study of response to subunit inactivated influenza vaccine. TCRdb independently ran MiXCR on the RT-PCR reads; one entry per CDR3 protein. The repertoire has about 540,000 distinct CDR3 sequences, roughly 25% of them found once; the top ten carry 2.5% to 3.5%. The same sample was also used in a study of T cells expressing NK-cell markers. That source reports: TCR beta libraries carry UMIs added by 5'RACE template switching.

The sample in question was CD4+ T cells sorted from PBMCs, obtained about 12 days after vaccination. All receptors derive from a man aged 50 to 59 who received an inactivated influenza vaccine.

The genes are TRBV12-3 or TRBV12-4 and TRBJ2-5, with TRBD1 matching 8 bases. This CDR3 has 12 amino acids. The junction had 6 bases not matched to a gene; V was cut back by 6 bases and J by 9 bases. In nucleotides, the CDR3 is TGTGCCAGCAGCAAAAGACAGGGGTCCCAGTACTTC. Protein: CASSKRQGSQYF.

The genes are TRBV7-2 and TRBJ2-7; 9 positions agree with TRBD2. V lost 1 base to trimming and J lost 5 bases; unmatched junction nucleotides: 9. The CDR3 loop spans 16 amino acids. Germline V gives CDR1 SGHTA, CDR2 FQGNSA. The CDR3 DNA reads TGTGCCAGCAGCTTAGTAGCCAGCGGGGGGATCCACGAGCAGTACTTC. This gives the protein CASSLVASGGIHEQYF. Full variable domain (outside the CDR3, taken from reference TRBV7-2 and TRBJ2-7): GAGVSQSPSNKVTEKGKDVELRCDPISGHTALYWYRQSLGQGLEFLIYFQGNSAPDKSGLPSDRFSAERTGGSVSTLTIQRTQQEDSAVYLCASSLVASGGIHEQYFGPGTRLTVT.

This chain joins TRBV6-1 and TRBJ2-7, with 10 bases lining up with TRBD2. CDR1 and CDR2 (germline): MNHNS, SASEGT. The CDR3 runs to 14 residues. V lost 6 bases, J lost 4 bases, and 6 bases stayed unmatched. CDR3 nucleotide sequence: TGTGCCAGCAGATTCCTAGCGGGGGAGTACGAGCAGTACTTC. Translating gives CASRFLAGEYEQYF.

In DNA form, the CDR3 reads TGCAGTGCTAGAGATCGGCTAGCGGGAGGCACAGATACGCAGTATTTT. This translates into CSARDRLAGGTDTQYF. The rearrangement links TRBV20-1 to TRBJ2-3, with 10 bases identical to TRBD2. The germline V gene has CDR1 DFQATT and CDR2 SNEGSKA (reference sequence). V shed 0 bases, J shed 1 base, and the junction held 4 bases outside the gene matches. This CDR3 comprises 16 residues.

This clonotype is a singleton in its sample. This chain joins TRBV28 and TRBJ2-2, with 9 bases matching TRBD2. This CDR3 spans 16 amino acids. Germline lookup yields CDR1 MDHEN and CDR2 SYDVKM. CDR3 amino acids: CVTGTSYDTNTGELFF. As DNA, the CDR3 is TGTGTCACCGGGACTAGCTATGATACGAACACCGGGGAGCTGTTTTTT.

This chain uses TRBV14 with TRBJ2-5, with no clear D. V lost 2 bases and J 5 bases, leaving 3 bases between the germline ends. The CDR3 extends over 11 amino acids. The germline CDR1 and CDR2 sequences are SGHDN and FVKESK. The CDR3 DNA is TGTGCCAGCAGCCAATACGAGACCCAGTACTTC. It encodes CASSQYETQYF.

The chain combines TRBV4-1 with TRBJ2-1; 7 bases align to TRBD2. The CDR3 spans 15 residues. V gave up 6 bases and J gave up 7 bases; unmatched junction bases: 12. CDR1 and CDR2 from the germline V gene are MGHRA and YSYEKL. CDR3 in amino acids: CASSLTSRGVNEQFF. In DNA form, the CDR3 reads TGCGCCAGCAGTCTGACTAGCCGGGGGGTTAATGAGCAGTTCTTC.

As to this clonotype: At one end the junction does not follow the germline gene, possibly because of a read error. CDR3 in DNA: TGCGCCAGCGCCCTAGGGCAGGTCACCGGGAAGCTGTTTTTT. As protein: CASALGQVTGKLFF. This chain uses TRBV5-1 with TRBJ2-2; possibly TRBD2 for D (5 bases). CDR3 length equals 14 residues. Germline lookup yields CDR1 SGHRS and CDR2 YFSETQ.

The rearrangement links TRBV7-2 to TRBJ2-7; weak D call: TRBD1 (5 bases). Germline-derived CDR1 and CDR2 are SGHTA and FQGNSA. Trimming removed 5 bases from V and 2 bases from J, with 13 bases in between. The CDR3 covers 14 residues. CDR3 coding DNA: TGTGCCAGCAGCAGAGACAGCTTCCCCTACGAGCAGTACTTC. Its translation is CASSRDSFPYEQYF.

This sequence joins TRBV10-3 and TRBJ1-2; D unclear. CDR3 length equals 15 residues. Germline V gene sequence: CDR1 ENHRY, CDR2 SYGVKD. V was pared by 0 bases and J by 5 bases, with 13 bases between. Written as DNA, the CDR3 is TGTGCCATCAGTGAGTCTTTAACGAGCAGTTATGGCTACACCTTC. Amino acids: CAISESLTSSYGYTF.

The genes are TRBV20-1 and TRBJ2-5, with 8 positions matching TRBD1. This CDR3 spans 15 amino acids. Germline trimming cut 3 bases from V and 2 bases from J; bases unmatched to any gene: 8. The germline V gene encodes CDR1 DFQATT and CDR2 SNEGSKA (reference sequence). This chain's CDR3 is CSARLRTGPQETQYF. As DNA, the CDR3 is TGCAGTGCTAGGCTCAGGACAGGGCCTCAAGAGACCCAGTACTTC.

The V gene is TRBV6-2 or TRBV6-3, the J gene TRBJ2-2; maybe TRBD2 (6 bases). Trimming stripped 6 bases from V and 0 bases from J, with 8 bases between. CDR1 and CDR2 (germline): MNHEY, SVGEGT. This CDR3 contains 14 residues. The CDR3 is CASRDYTNTGELFF. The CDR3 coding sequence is TGTGCCAGCAGGGACTACACGAACACCGGGGAGCTGTTTTTT.

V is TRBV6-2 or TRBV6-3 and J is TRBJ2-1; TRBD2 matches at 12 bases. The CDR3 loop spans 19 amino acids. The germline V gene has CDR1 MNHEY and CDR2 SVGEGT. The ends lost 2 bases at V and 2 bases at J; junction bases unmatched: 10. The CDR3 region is CASSYADTSGRMPYNEQFF. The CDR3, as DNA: TGTGCCAGCAGTTACGCTGATACTAGCGGGAGGATGCCCTACAATGAGCAGTTCTTC.

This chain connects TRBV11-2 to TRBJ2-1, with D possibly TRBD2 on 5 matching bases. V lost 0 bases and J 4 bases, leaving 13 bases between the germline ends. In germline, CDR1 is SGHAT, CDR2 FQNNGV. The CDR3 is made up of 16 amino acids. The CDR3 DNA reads TGTGCCAGCAGCTTAGAGAGGGCAACGGGTTACAATGAGCAGTTCTTC. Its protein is CASSLERATGYNEQFF.

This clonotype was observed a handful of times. CDR3 bases: TGTGCCAGCAGTGAAGTTTGGAGCTCCTACAATGAGCAGTTCTTC. This sequence encodes CASSEVWSSYNEQFF. The chain uses TRBV6-1 and TRBJ2-1; D gene ambiguous. Looked up from germline, CDR1 is MNHNS and CDR2 is SASEGT. The CDR3 extends over 15 amino acids. Trimming left V 1 base short and J 0 bases short, with 7 bases between.

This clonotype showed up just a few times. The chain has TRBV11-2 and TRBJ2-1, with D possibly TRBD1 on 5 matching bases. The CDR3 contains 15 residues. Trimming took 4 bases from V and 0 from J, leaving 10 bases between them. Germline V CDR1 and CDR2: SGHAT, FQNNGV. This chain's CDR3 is CASSSFRGSYNEQFF. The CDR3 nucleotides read TGTGCCAGCAGCTCGTTTAGGGGCTCCTACAATGAGCAGTTCTTC. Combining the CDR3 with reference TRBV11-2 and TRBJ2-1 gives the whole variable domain EAGVAQSPRYKIIEKRQSVAFWCNPISGHATLYWYQQILGQGPKLLIQFQNNGVVDDSQLPKDRFSAERLKGVDSTLKIQPAKLEDSAVYLCASSSFRGSYNEQFFGPGTRLTVL.

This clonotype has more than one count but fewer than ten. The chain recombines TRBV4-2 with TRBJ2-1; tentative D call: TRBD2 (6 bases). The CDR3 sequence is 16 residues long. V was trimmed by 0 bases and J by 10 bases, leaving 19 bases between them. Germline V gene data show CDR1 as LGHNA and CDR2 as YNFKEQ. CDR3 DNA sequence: TGTGCCAGCAGCCAAGAGGGGGGTGAGAGGACCCGGGAGCAGTTCTTC. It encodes CASSQEGGERTREQFF.

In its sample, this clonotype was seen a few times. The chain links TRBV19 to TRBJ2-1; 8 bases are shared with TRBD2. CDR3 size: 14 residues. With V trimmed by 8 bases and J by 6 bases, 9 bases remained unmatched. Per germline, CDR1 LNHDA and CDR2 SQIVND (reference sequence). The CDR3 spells CASRERTSINEQFF. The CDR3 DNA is TGTGCCAGTCGCGAGAGGACTAGCATCAATGAGCAGTTCTTC.

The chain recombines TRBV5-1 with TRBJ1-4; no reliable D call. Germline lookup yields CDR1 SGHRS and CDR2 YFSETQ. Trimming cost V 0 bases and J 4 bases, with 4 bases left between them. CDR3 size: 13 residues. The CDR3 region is CASSLVINEKLFF. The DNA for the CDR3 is TGCGCCAGCAGCTTGGTCATTAATGAAAAACTGTTTTTT.

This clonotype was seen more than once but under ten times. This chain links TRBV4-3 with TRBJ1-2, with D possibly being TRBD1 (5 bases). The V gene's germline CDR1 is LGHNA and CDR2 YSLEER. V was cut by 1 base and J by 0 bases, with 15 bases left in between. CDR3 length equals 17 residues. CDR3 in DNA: TGCGCCAGCAGCCAAGGGTTTGGGGCCCCAGCTAACTATGGCTACACCTTC. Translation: CASSQGFGAPANYGYTF.

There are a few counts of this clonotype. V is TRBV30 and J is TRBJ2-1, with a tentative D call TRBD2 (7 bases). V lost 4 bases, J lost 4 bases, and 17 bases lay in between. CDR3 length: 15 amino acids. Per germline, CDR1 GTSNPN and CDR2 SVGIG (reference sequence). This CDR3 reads CAWTVGGAGYNEQFF. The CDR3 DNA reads TGTGCCTGGACCGTAGGGGGGGCGGGATACAATGAGCAGTTCTTC. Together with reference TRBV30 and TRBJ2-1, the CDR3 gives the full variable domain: SQTIHQWPATLVQPVGSPLSLECTVEGTSNPNLYWYRQAAGRGLQLLFYSVGIGQISSEVPQNLSASRPQDRQFILSSKKLLLSDSGFYLCAWTVGGAGYNEQFFGPGTRLTVL.

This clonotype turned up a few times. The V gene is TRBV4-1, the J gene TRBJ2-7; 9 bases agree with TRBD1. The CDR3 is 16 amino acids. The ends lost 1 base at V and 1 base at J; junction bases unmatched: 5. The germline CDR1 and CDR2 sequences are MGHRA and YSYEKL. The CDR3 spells CASSQATGTGSYEQYF. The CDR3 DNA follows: TGCGCCAGCAGCCAAGCAACCGGGACAGGGTCCTACGAGCAGTACTTC.

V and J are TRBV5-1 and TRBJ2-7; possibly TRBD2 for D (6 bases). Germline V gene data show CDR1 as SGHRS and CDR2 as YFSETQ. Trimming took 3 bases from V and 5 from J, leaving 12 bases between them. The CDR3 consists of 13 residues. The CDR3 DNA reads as TGCGCCAGCAGCTCGCGGGGCGGGAACGAGCAGTACTTC. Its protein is CASSSRGGNEQYF.

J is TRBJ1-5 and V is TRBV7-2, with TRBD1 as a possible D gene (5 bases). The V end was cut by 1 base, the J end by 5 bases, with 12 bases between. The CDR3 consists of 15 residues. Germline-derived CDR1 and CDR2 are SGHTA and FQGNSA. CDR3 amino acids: CASSLGRAIDQPQHF. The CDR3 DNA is TGTGCCAGCAGCTTAGGCAGGGCAATAGATCAGCCCCAGCATTTT.

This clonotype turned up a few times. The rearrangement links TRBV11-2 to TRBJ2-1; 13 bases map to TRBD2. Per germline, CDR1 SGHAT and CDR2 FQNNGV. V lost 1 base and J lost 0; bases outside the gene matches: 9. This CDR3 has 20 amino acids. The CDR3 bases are TGTGCCAGCAGCTTAGGACTAGCGGGAGGCGTAAGGAGCTCCTACAATGAGCAGTTCTTC. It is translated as CASSLGLAGGVRSSYNEQFF.

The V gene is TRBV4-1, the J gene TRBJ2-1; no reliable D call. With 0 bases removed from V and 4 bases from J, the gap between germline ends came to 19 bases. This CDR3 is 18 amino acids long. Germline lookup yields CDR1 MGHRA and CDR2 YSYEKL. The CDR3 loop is CASSQEPGILHQYNEQFF. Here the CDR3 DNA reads TGCGCCAGCAGCCAAGAACCTGGAATTTTGCATCAATACAATGAGCAGTTCTTC.

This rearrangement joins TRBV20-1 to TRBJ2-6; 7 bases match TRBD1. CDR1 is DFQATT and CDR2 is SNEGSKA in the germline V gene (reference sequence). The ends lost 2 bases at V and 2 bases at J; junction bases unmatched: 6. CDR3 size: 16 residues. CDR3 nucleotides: TGCAGTGCTAGATCTTTCGGACAGGCTGGGGCCAACGTCCTGACTTTC. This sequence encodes CSARSFGQAGANVLTF.

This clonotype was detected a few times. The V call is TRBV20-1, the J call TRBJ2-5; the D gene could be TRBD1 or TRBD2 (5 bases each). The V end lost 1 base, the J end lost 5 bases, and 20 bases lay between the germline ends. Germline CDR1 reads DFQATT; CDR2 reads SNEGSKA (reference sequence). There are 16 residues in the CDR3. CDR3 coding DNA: TGCAGTGCTAGAGGCTACCTGGGGGTCAGAGGCGAGACCCAGTACTTC. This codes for CSARGYLGVRGETQYF.

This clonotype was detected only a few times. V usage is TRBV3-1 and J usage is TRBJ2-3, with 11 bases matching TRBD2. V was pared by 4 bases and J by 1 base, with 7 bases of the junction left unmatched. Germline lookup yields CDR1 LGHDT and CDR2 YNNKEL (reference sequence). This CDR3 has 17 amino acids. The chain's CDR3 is CASSRVSGRAGTDTQYF. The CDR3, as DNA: TGTGCCAGCAGCCGCGTTAGCGGGAGGGCGGGCACAGATACGCAGTATTTT.

The CDR3 DNA sequence: TGTGCCAGCAGCCATTCAGGTACAGGAACCAAAAACATTCAGTACTTC. This translates into CASSHSGTGTKNIQYF. The V gene is TRBV4-2, the J gene TRBJ2-4, with a possible D match to TRBD1 (5 bases). Deletions cut 3 bases from V and 2 bases from J, with 14 bases between. The CDR3 is 16 residues long. CDR1 is LGHNA and CDR2 is YNFKEQ in the germline V gene.

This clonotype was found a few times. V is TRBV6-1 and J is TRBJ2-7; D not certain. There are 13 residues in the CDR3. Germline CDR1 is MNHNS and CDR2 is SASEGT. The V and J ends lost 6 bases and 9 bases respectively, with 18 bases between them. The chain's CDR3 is CASRGIPKMRQYF. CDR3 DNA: TGTGCCAGCAGGGGGATCCCAAAGATGAGGCAGTACTTC.

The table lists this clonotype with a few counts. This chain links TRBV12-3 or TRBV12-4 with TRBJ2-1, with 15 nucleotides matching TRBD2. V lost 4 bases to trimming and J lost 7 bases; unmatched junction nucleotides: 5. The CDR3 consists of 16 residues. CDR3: CASSWPGTSGGNEQFF. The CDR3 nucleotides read TGTGCCAGCAGTTGGCCCGGGACTAGCGGGGGGAATGAGCAGTTCTTC.